A single sample gave rise to the 11 T cell receptor beta chains below, sequenced in a study of blood T cell repertoires in COVID-19 (dated by TCRdb to about 2020). The method behind the library was the immunoSEQ multiplex PCR assay. TCRdb limited this immuneACCESS table to in-frame rearrangements with V and J called. A share of clones is missing; checked studies link under half to unresolved V genes, and the rest is unexplained. For this sample there are around 140,000 clones; 88% appear just once. The ten largest account for 2% to 2.5% of the sample. Material: peripheral blood. The receptors stem from a man between 65 and 85 years old with active COVID-19.

The rearrangement links TRBV7-3 to TRBJ2-3; D ambiguous. Germline lookup yields CDR1 SGHTA and CDR2 FQGTGA. Trimming left V 5 bases short and J 8 bases short, with 11 bases between. The CDR3 consists of 12 residues. CDR3 DNA: TGTGCCAGCAGCCTAGGTCCGGGTACGCAGTATTTT. This encodes CASSLGPGTQYF.

The V and J genes are TRBV12-5 and TRBJ2-5; D gene uncertain. The germline V gene has CDR1 LGHNT and CDR2 FRNRAP. CDR3 length: 11 amino acids. V gave up 3 bases and J gave up 4 bases, with 3 bases separating them. CDR3 DNA: TGTGCTAGTGGTTTCGTAGAGACCCAGTACTTC. Protein product: CASGFVETQYF.

The gene calls are TRBV19 and TRBJ2-7; D possibly corresponds to TRBD2 (5 bases). V lost 8 bases to trimming and J lost 1 base, with 12 bases between them. The CDR3 spans 13 residues. The germline V gene has CDR1 LNHDA and CDR2 SQIVND (reference sequence). CDR3 loop: CASGKDSSYEQYF. CDR3 nucleotide sequence: TGTGCCAGTGGGAAGGACTCTTCCTACGAGCAGTACTTC.

The rearrangement joins TRBV3-1 (or the pseudogene TRBV3-2) to TRBJ2-7; 8 bases agree with TRBD2. With 5 bases clipped from V and 6 bases from J, the junction kept 6 bases outside the gene matches. CDR3 length equals 13 residues. Germline V gene data show CDR1 as LGHDT and CDR2 as YNNKEL (reference sequence). The CDR3 protein is CASSSYSGIEQYF. The CDR3 coding sequence is TGTGCCAGCAGCTCCTATAGCGGGATCGAGCAGTACTTC.

The rearrangement uses TRBV2 and TRBJ2-1, with a possible D match to TRBD2 (6 bases). V was trimmed by 7 bases and J by 2 bases, leaving 15 bases between them. CDR3 length: 15 residues. The germline CDR1 and CDR2 sequences are SNHLY and FYNNEI. The CDR3 nucleotides are TGTGCCAGCACCGCTGGGAGGTTGGCCTACAATGAGCAGTTCTTC. Translated, it gives CASTAGRLAYNEQFF. The variable domain in full, with the rest retrieved from reference TRBV2 and TRBJ2-1, is EPEVTQTPSHQVTQMGQEVILRCVPISNHLYFYWYRQILGQKVEFLVSFYNNEISEKSEIFDDQFSVERPDGSNFTLKIRSTKLEDSAMYFCASTAGRLAYNEQFFGPGTRLTVL.

V is TRBV5-5 and J is TRBJ1-2; a weak D match, TRBD1 (6 bases). In germline, CDR1 is SGHKS, CDR2 YYEKEE (reference sequence). Trimming stripped 3 bases from V and 4 bases from J, with 16 bases between. The CDR3 consists of 15 residues. The DNA for the CDR3 is TGTGCCAGCAGCTCGGAACAGGGACGCCTCTATGGCTACACCTTC. Translated, it gives CASSSEQGRLYGYTF.

The chain is built from TRBV5-1 and TRBJ2-5, with 14 positions matching TRBD2. Unmatched junction bases numbered 2, after V lost 0 bases and J lost 1 base. This CDR3 is 17 amino acids long. The germline V gene has CDR1 SGHRS and CDR2 YFSETQ. CDR3 region: CASSLAGTSGSQETQYF. The CDR3 DNA follows: TGCGCCAGCAGCTTGGCCGGGACTAGCGGGAGCCAAGAGACCCAGTACTTC.

The rearrangement joins TRBV9 to TRBJ2-1; 10 positions agree with TRBD2. With V trimmed by 4 bases and J by 8 bases, 9 bases remained unmatched. Germline V gives CDR1 SGDLS, CDR2 YYNGEE. The CDR3 is 15 residues long. CDR3 sequence (DNA): TGTGCCAGCAGCTACAGCGGGAGGGCGGACGATGAGCAGTTCTTC. As protein: CASSYSGRADDEQFF. Drawing the rest from reference TRBV9 and TRBJ2-1, the complete variable domain is DSGVTQTPKHLITATGQRVTLRCSPRSGDLSVYWYQQSLDQGLQFLIQYYNGEERAKGNILERFSAQQFPDLHSELNLSSLELGDSALYFCASSYSGRADDEQFFGPGTRLTVL.

The CDR3 DNA sequence: TGCGCCAGCAGCCGACTAAAGGGGACTGGGGGCGAGCAGTACTTC. Its translation: CASSRLKGTGGEQYF. V gene TRBV4-1 combines with J gene TRBJ2-7, with D possibly being TRBD2 (6 bases). CDR3 length: 15 amino acids. The V and J ends lost 4 bases and 6 bases respectively, with 19 bases between them. Germline CDR1 MGHRA, CDR2 YSYEKL.

The chain has TRBV7-9 and TRBJ2-1; TRBD2 is a possible D gene (6 bases). This CDR3 is 15 amino acids long. Germline V lookup: CDR1 SEHNR, CDR2 FQNEAQ (reference sequence). V dropped 2 bases and J dropped 6 bases, with 14 bases sitting between them. The CDR3 region is CASSLTSYSGNEQFF. The CDR3 nucleotides are TGTGCCAGCAGCTTAACTTCTTATAGCGGCAATGAGCAGTTCTTC.

The chain joins TRBV6-1 to TRBJ2-1; 9 nucleotides agree with TRBD1. The junction had 5 bases not matched to a gene; V was cut back by 3 bases and J by 5 bases. The CDR3 is made up of 15 amino acids. Germline lookup yields CDR1 MNHNS and CDR2 SASEGT. Written as DNA, the CDR3 is TGTGCCAGCAGTGACCCGGGACAGGGCCACAATGAGCAGTTCTTC. It translates to CASSDPGQGHNEQFF.